This T cell receptor (beta chain) was found in a study of T cell responses to AZD1222 COVID-19 vaccine. Study-wide results and caveats: Within unmutated variant regions lay the reported targets of nearly half of spike-specific TCRs.

Of note for this clone: Its antigen is unknown.

Using immunoSEQ multiplex PCR, the repertoire was profiled, and TCRdb retains in-frame clones only, with some absent. This sample yields over 100,000 clones, of which approximately 90% are seen a single time; 1.7% belongs to the top ten. Germline loops: CDR1 MNHEY, CDR2 SVGAGI. This CDR3 is built from 15 residues. The V gene lost 3 bases and the J gene lost 6 bases, with 15 bases spanning the gap. This TCR was recovered from an adult in good health. The source material was peripheral blood, sampled on day 0 of AZD1222 vaccination. The chain has TRBV6-5 and TRBJ1-5; D might be TRBD1 (6 bases). CDR3 sequence (DNA): TGTGCCAGCAGTTATTCGGACAGCCCAGGTCAGCCCCAGCATTTT. Protein sequence: CASSYSDSPGQPQHF.